Described below is a single T cell receptor (beta chain) sequence and its context. The data were taken from a study of shared clonotypes between healthy human individuals. CDR1 SNHLY and CDR2 FYNNEI come from the germline V gene. Trimming removed 6 bases from V and 4 bases from J, with 15 bases in between. This CDR3 is 14 amino acids long. The repertoire was sequenced with immunoSEQ multiplex PCR; TCRdb's copy has only in-frame clones and lacks some. The table shows approximately 98,000 clones, with about 63% occurring only once. Material for sequencing was memory CD8+ T cells sorted from blood. The subset here: CD45RO+ cells pooled with CCR7-negative TemRA cells. This receptor was obtained from a woman in her twenties or thirties in good health. The V gene is TRBV2, the J gene TRBJ1-2; maybe TRBD1 (6 bases). The CDR3 spells CASRAPGTTYGYTF. For the CDR3, the DNA is TGTGCCAGCAGGGCCCCCGGGACAACCTATGGCTACACCTTC.